These 29 T cell receptor beta chains came from one sample sequenced in a study of blood T cell repertoires in COVID-19. The data were produced by immunoSEQ multiplex PCR, yet TCRdb's version contains in-frame clones alone and is incomplete. The sample has roughly 200,000 clones; more than 80% are singletons. The material sequenced was peripheral blood. These receptors were taken from a woman aged 60-75 years with acute or convalescent COVID-19.

The rearrangement uses TRBV5-4 and TRBJ2-5, with 10 bases that match TRBD2. Germline V gene sequence: CDR1 SGHNT, CDR2 YYREEE (reference sequence). This CDR3 comprises 15 residues. The trim removed 5 bases at V and 5 bases at J, leaving 9 bases unmatched. CDR3 DNA: TGTGCCAGCAGTTCTAGCGGGAGTGGAAGGGAGACCCAGTACTTC. Translating gives CASSSSGSGRETQYF.

The V call is TRBV6-5, the J call TRBJ2-5; 7 bases align to TRBD2. V was pared by 4 bases and J by 4 bases, with 12 bases of the junction left unmatched. This CDR3 region has 16 residues. Germline V gene data show CDR1 as MNHEY and CDR2 as SVGAGI. The CDR3 DNA sequence: TGTGCCAGCAGTTCTGGACTAGTCCTTTGGTCAGAGACCCAGTACTTC. Translating it yields CASSSGLVLWSETQYF.

The V call is TRBV28, the J call TRBJ2-1; 7 bases agree with TRBD2. The CDR3 has 15 residues. Germline CDR1 MDHEN, CDR2 SYDVKM. Trimming at V came to 8 bases and at J to 5 bases, leaving 12 bases not matched to a gene. The CDR3 coding sequence is TGTGCCAGCGGCCTAGCGGAGGTCCATAACAATGAGCAGTTCTTC. It codes for CASGLAEVHNNEQFF.

This chain links TRBV11-1 with TRBJ2-1; 10 nucleotides align to TRBD1. This CDR3 region has 15 residues. Germline V gene lookup returns CDR1 SGHAT and CDR2 FQDESV (reference sequence). V lost 2 bases, J lost 6 bases, and 4 bases stayed unmatched. The CDR3 DNA is TGTGCCAGCAGCTTAACAGGGACAGGGGTCAATGAGCAGTTCTTC. Residues: CASSLTGTGVNEQFF.

The rearrangement links TRBV28 to TRBJ2-3; a weak D match, TRBD2 (6 bases). Between the trimmed V and J ends, which lost 10 bases and 1 base, there was a span of 9 bases. This CDR3 is built from 12 residues. The V gene's germline CDR1 is MDHEN and CDR2 SYDVKM. The CDR3 loop is CATGVGTDTQYF. CDR3 coding DNA: TGTGCCACGGGGGTTGGCACAGATACGCAGTATTTT. The full variable domain, with the rest looked up from reference TRBV28 and TRBJ2-3, is DVKVTQSSRYLVKRTGEKVFLECVQDMDHENMFWYRQDPGLGLRLIYFSYDVKMKEKGDIPEGYSVSREKKERFSLILESASTNQTSMYLCATGVGTDTQYFGPGTRLTVL.

This sequence joins TRBV9 and TRBJ2-2; D gene unclear. The germline V gene has CDR1 SGDLS and CDR2 YYNGEE. V was pared by 1 base and J by 0 bases, with 7 bases between. The CDR3 consists of 15 residues. The CDR3 region is CASSVSLANTGELFF. The DNA for the CDR3 is TGTGCCAGCAGCGTATCTCTCGCGAACACCGGGGAGCTGTTTTTT.

The chain recombines TRBV10-3 with TRBJ1-1; possible D gene TRBD1, 5 bases. The V and J ends lost 3 bases and 1 base respectively, with 12 bases between them. Germline V gives CDR1 ENHRY, CDR2 SYGVKD. The CDR3 length is 15 residues. CDR3 in amino acids: CAISDRGWGNTEAFF. DNA of the CDR3: TGTGCCATCAGTGACCGGGGGTGGGGGAACACTGAAGCTTTCTTT.

The V gene is TRBV28, the J gene TRBJ1-1, with D possibly TRBD1 on 6 matching bases. The CDR3 runs 13 residues. Germline V gene sequence: CDR1 MDHEN, CDR2 SYDVKM. V was clipped by 5 bases and J by 12 bases, with 19 bases between them. The CDR3 here is CASSNKPGQEPFF. Written as DNA, the CDR3 is TGTGCCAGCAGTAACAAGCCGGGACAAGAACCTTTCTTT.

CDR3 loop: CASSPDNSYEQYV. CDR3 DNA: TGCGCCAGCAGCCCAGACAACTCCTACGAGCAGTACGTC. V usage is TRBV5-1 and J usage is TRBJ2-7; D is uncertain. Germline values: CDR1 SGHRS, CDR2 YFSETQ. Trimming took off 4 bases at V and 0 bases at J, with 8 bases between the two ends. This CDR3 comprises 13 residues.

This clone was counted only a few times. The CDR3 spells CASSQLAGVTGELFF. The CDR3 DNA sequence: TGTGCCAGCAGTCAACTAGCGGGAGTGACCGGGGAGCTGTTTTTT. The rearrangement joins TRBV7-3 to TRBJ2-2; 11 nucleotides match TRBD2. The CDR3 runs 15 residues. V gave up 6 bases and J gave up 5 bases; unmatched junction bases: 5. CDR1 SGHTA and CDR2 FQGTGA come from the germline V gene.

This clone was observed at least ten times. The rearrangement links TRBV7-9 to TRBJ2-5, with a tentative D call TRBD1 (6 bases). The ends were cut back, 4 bases at V and 5 bases at J, with 11 bases in the middle. The CDR3 extends over 13 amino acids. Per germline, CDR1 SEHNR and CDR2 FQNEAQ (reference sequence). This CDR3 reads CASSWAGDETQYF. In nucleotides, the CDR3 is TGTGCCAGCAGCTGGGCAGGGGACGAGACCCAGTACTTC.

There are a few counts of this clone. The chain recombines TRBV5-1 with TRBJ2-1, with TRBD1 identical over 10 bases. The junction had 9 bases not matched to a gene; V was cut back by 2 bases and J by 7 bases. The V gene's germline CDR1 is SGHRS and CDR2 YFSETQ. CDR3 size: 16 residues. The CDR3 nucleotides read TGCGCCAGCAGCTTCTGGGGGACAGGGGAACGGAATGAGCAGTTCTTC. Residues: CASSFWGTGERNEQFF. Full variable domain (rest looked up from reference TRBV5-1 and TRBJ2-1): KAGVTQTPRYLIKTRGQQVTLSCSPISGHRSVSWYQQTPGQGLQFLFEYFSETQRNKGNFPGRFSGRQFSNSRSEMNVSTLELGDSALYLCASSFWGTGERNEQFFGPGTRLTVL.

This chain connects TRBV2 to TRBJ2-5; 7 nucleotides agree with TRBD1. The germline gives CDR1 SNHLY, CDR2 FYNNEI. Trimming at V came to 6 bases and at J to 5 bases, leaving 9 bases not matched to a gene. The CDR3 has 14 amino acids. CDR3 amino acids: CASRFDRVMETQYF. CDR3 coding DNA: TGTGCCAGCAGATTTGACAGGGTAATGGAGACCCAGTACTTC.

The chain combines TRBV9 with TRBJ1-1; 11 bases map to TRBD1. From germline, CDR1 is SGDLS and CDR2 YYNGEE. The CDR3 spans 14 residues. V shed 0 bases, J shed 6 bases, and the junction held 1 base outside the gene matches. Here the CDR3 reads CASSVEGQGAEAFF. CDR3 sequence (DNA): TGTGCCAGCAGCGTAGAGGGACAGGGGGCTGAAGCTTTCTTT.

The CDR3: CAWGQAGNSPLHF. In DNA, the CDR3 is TGTGCCTGGGGACAGGCTGGAAATTCACCCCTCCACTTT. The chain has TRBV30 and TRBJ1-6, with 7 bases that match TRBD1. This CDR3 contains 13 residues. In germline, CDR1 is GTSNPN, CDR2 SVGIG (reference sequence). V lost 5 bases to trimming and J lost 7 bases; unmatched junction nucleotides: 5.

About this clone: Other DNA variants within this sample encode the same CDR3. The V and J genes are TRBV29-1 and TRBJ2-1; tentative D call: TRBD1 (6 bases). The CDR3 loop spans 12 amino acids. Trimming left V 4 bases short and J 6 bases short, with 10 bases between. Per the germline V gene, CDR1 is SQVTM and CDR2 is ANQGSEA. CDR3: CSVGLGGNEQFF. CDR3 bases: TGCAGCGTTGGGCTAGGGGGCAATGAGCAGTTCTTC.

J is TRBJ2-7 and V is TRBV12-3 or TRBV12-4; D remains unclear. The V end lost 5 bases, the J end lost 4 bases, and 6 bases lay between the germline ends. The length of the CDR3 is 11 residues. This chain's CDR3 is CASSNRYEQYF. As DNA, the CDR3 is TGTGCCAGCAGTAACAGATACGAGCAGTACTTC.

The genes are TRBV2 and TRBJ1-6; no definite D call. CDR1 is SNHLY and CDR2 is FYNNEI in the germline V gene. Trimming left V 4 bases short and J 11 bases short, with 6 bases between. CDR3 length: 11 residues. The CDR3 DNA reads TGTGCCAGCAGTGGTGCGACACCCCTCCACTTT. This gives the protein CASSGATPLHF.

The V and J genes are TRBV6-1 and TRBJ2-2, with TRBD2 matching over 10 bases. The CDR3 spans 16 residues. V was clipped by 6 bases and J by 3 bases; unmatched bases: 7. Germline values: CDR1 MNHNS, CDR2 SASEGT. The DNA for the CDR3 is TGTGCCAGCAGAGAAATAGCGGGAGGTTACACCGGGGAGCTGTTTTTT. It yields the protein CASREIAGGYTGELFF.

Comment on this clone: In the same sample, other DNA sequences code for this CDR3. The gene calls are TRBV3-1 (or the pseudogene TRBV3-2) and TRBJ2-3; 7 nucleotides agree with TRBD2. The CDR3 has 16 residues. After removal of 1 base from V and 5 bases from J, the junction contained 9 bases not matched to a gene. The germline V gene encodes CDR1 LGHDT and CDR2 YNNKEL (reference sequence). The chain's CDR3 is CASSQVPAGVGDTQYF. CDR3 bases: TGTGCCAGCAGCCAAGTTCCGGCGGGAGTGGGAGATACGCAGTATTTT.

This chain joins TRBV6-5 and TRBJ1-1; D may be TRBD1 (5 bases). V lost 0 bases, J lost 5 bases, and 13 bases lay in between. CDR3 size: 15 residues. CDR1 and CDR2 from the germline V gene are MNHEY and SVGAGI. The CDR3 region has the DNA TGTGCCAGCAGTTACTCGATTCTGGGGGGGACTGAAGCTTTCTTT. Amino acid sequence: CASSYSILGGTEAFF.

This rearrangement joins TRBV7-2 to TRBJ1-2; possibly TRBD1 for D (6 bases). This CDR3 has 13 amino acids. Germline V CDR1 and CDR2: SGHTA, FQGNSA. V was shortened by 5 bases and J by 4 bases, with 11 bases between the two germline ends. CDR3: CASSMDSVYGYTF. The CDR3 DNA reads as TGTGCCAGCAGCATGGACAGTGTCTATGGCTACACCTTC.

The V gene is TRBV28, the J gene TRBJ2-1, with 11 bases that match TRBD2. This CDR3 has 15 amino acids. V lost 7 bases, J lost 7 bases, and 9 bases stayed unmatched. Per germline, CDR1 MDHEN and CDR2 SYDVKM. The CDR3 DNA reads as TGTGCCAGCAACCTTCTAGCGGGAGGTAGTAATGAGCAGTTCTTC. Amino acids: CASNLLAGGSNEQFF.

The chain carries TRBV3-1 (or the pseudogene TRBV3-2) and TRBJ1-1, with 7 bases identical to TRBD1. The CDR3 is 15 residues long. V lost 4 bases and J lost 0; bases outside the gene matches: 5. The germline V gene encodes CDR1 LGHDT and CDR2 YNNKEL (reference sequence). In DNA, the CDR3 is TGTGCCAGCAGCCCCAGGGGGGCCGTGAACACTGAAGCTTTCTTT. Protein product: CASSPRGAVNTEAFF.

This chain joins TRBV2 and TRBJ1-1; 7 bases are a match to TRBD1. This CDR3 is 14 amino acids long. Germline lookup yields CDR1 SNHLY and CDR2 FYNNEI. Germline trimming cut 7 bases from V and 4 bases from J; bases unmatched to any gene: 9. The CDR3: CASIPQGVGTEAFF. In nucleotides, the CDR3 is TGTGCCAGCATTCCCCAGGGGGTAGGCACTGAAGCTTTCTTT.

CDR3 DNA sequence: TGTGCCAGCAGCTCCAGACAGGGCAATTCCTACGAGCAGTACTTC. This sequence encodes CASSSRQGNSYEQYF. The chain uses TRBV11-2 and TRBJ2-7; TRBD1 matches 7 bases. V lost 4 bases, J lost 1 base, and 7 bases stayed unmatched. The CDR3 has 15 amino acids. Germline lookup yields CDR1 SGHAT and CDR2 FQNNGV.

The chain links TRBV30 to TRBJ2-1, with D tentatively TRBD2 (6 bases). Germline V gene lookup returns CDR1 GTSNPN and CDR2 SVGIG (reference sequence). V was clipped by 2 bases and J by 3 bases, with 11 bases between them. The CDR3 is made up of 14 amino acids. This CDR3 reads CAWSQEGNYNEQFF. The CDR3 DNA reads as TGTGCCTGGAGTCAGGAGGGCAACTACAATGAGCAGTTCTTC.

The CDR3, as DNA: TGTGCCAGCAGCTTATATGTAAATTCACCCCTCCACTTT. Protein product: CASSLYVNSPLHF. J is TRBJ1-6 and V is TRBV7-3; D is unclear. V was trimmed by 2 bases and J by 7 bases, leaving 6 bases between them. The CDR3 covers 13 residues. Germline V CDR1 and CDR2: SGHTA, FQGTGA.

The gene calls are TRBV3-1 (or the pseudogene TRBV3-2) and TRBJ1-2; possible D gene TRBD1, 5 bases. The CDR3 consists of 19 residues. Germline CDR1 LGHDT, CDR2 YNNKEL (reference sequence). V lost 3 bases and J lost 0, with 23 bases in between. The CDR3 bases are TGTGCCAGCAGCCAGGGGGGAGGCCAGGTGCTCTTAGCTAACTATGGCTACACCTTC. Protein: CASSQGGGQVLLANYGYTF.